A selection of T cell receptor beta chains follows, all from one sample in a study of identical twins. One entry per CDR3 protein results from TCRdb running MiXCR on the 5' RACE reads. The sample lists about 690,000 distinct CDR3 sequences, 6.1% occurring once. Source material: naive T cells sorted from blood. Source of these receptors: a man in his late teens or twenties in good health. Both conserved end residues are trimmed from each CDR3. Fields, in order: CDR3 length, clone size, V gene, CDR3 protein. Clone size, where shown, is once, few, many, or a class for clones that have expanded.

>12|.|TRBV15
ASREASGANVLT
>15|many|TRBV20-1
SARASGRIHSYNEQF
>11|few|TRBV10-3
AISEPPLDEQF
>9|many|TRBV12-3/TRBV12-4
ASTDALEKF
>15|few|TRBV19
ASSNPGQGAYQETQY
>12|many|TRBV29-1
SAERLAGDGEQF
>16|few|TRBV11-1
ASSLHPSGAANNNEQF
>14|few|TRBV20-1
SARGLTSGLSDTQY
>14|.|TRBV7-7
ASSLFGQGSTGELF
>10|many|TRBV20-1
SARQGGEPQH
>9|many|TRBV6-6
ASSAGQVEF
>10|many|TRBV7-3
ASSFFGGELF
>14|many|TRBV28
ASSSTRLAGGNEQY
>13|many|TRBV5-6
ASSLGQGDNQPQH
>13|few|TRBV5-5
ASSPSGLATDTQY
>15|few|TRBV27
ASSQTPGLSSNYGYT
>13|few|TRBV7-2
ATSPGGLNTGELF
>15|many|TRBV5-1
ASSSRWGTGTTDTQY
>10|many|TRBV29-1
SALKNTGELF
>11|.|TRBV28
ASRDRGAGELF
>14|few|TRBV11-2
ASSLDPVLAGVLQF
>14|many|TRBV4-2
ASSQDPGLVGDTQY
>12|.|TRBV29-1
SVDPGRGSNEQF
>12|few|TRBV4-2
ASSRRGELGTQY
>12|many|TRBV15
ATSPWTGVEKLF
>10|few|TRBV3-1
ATEGGTGELF